The 31 T cell receptor beta chains reported below all come from one sample, sequenced in a study of CD8 T cells in Susac syndrome (dated by TCRdb to between 2019 and 2020). Library prep was done by the immunoSEQ multiplex PCR assay. RNA was extracted with the RNeasy kit and roughly 0.5 to 1 ug was reverse transcribed using random hexamers. TCRdb ran its own pipeline on the public reads, namely fastp trimming at Q25 and MiXCR clone calling, and kept in-frame beta chains. Rows with a matching CDR3 protein are joined into one entry that keeps the most common DNA and genes. The sample has hundreds of thousands of distinct CDR3 sequences on record, around 91% of them singletons. More than 0.15% of the sample belongs to the ten largest clones. Sequencing was carried out using CD8+ T cells from PBMCs. Receptor source: a human donor with multiple sclerosis.

This sequence joins TRBV9 and TRBJ1-1, with a possible D match to TRBD1 (6 bases). The germline CDR1 and CDR2 sequences are SGDLS and YYNGEE. CDR3 size: 15 residues. Trimming stripped 3 bases from V and 7 bases from J, with 19 bases between. CDR3 DNA sequence: TGTGCCAGCAGCGCCTCAGGGGCCCCTACCTTTGAAGCTTTCTTT. This sequence encodes CASSASGAPTFEAFF.

The chain uses TRBV4-3 and TRBJ1-5; 10 bases agree with TRBD1. Trimming cost V 4 bases and J 9 bases; bases outside gene matches: 12. Germline V CDR1 and CDR2: LGHNA, YSLEER. The CDR3 runs 16 residues. CDR3 coding DNA: TGCGCCAGCAGCCCGAGCCGGGACAGGGGTTTGGGGCCCCAGCATTTT. This sequence encodes CASSPSRDRGLGPQHF.

This clonotype has only one observation. This sequence joins TRBV28 and TRBJ2-2; D remains ambiguous. The V gene lost 4 bases and the J gene lost 0 bases, with 15 bases spanning the gap. Germline V gene data show CDR1 as MDHEN and CDR2 as SYDVKM. The length of the CDR3 is 17 residues. The CDR3 DNA follows: TGTGCCAGCAGTTCGAATAGGGTGGAAACGAACACCGGGGAGCTGTTTTTT. Translating it yields CASSSNRVETNTGELFF. The full variable domain, completed using reference TRBV28 and TRBJ2-2, is DVKVTQSSRYLVKRTGEKVFLECVQDMDHENMFWYRQDPGLGLRLIYFSYDVKMKEKGDIPEGYSVSREKKERFSLILESASTNQTSMYLCASSSNRVETNTGELFFGEGSRLTVL.

The CDR3 reads CASSLNGGRTDTQYF. The CDR3 DNA follows: TGCGCCAGCAGCTTAAACGGGGGGCGCACAGATACGCAGTATTTT. This rearrangement joins TRBV23-1 to TRBJ2-3; perhaps TRBD2 as D (7 bases). TRBV23-1 is designated an ORF whose function remains uncertain. The CDR3 length is 15 residues. Deletions cut 6 bases from V and 1 base from J, with 14 bases between.

This clonotype was observed many times. The V and J genes are TRBV12-3 or TRBV12-4 and TRBJ2-7, with 9 bases that match TRBD1. V was pared by 5 bases and J by 2 bases, with 4 bases of the junction left unmatched. There are 14 residues in the CDR3. This CDR3 reads CASSPGQGPYEQYF. The CDR3 nucleotides read TGTGCCAGCAGTCCCGGACAGGGGCCCTACGAGCAGTACTTC.

This chain uses TRBV4-3 with TRBJ2-1; D may be TRBD2 (5 bases). Germline CDR1 LGHNA, CDR2 YSLEER. V shed 2 bases and J shed 10 bases, with 12 bases lying between them. The CDR3 has 13 amino acids. CDR3 DNA: TGCGCCAGCAGCCAACGGTGGCGGGCAGAGCAGTTCTTC. Residues: CASSQRWRAEQFF.

The chain recombines TRBV15 with TRBJ1-5, with no clear D. The V end was cut by 0 bases, the J end by 7 bases, with 7 bases between. This CDR3 spans 13 amino acids. CDR1 and CDR2 from the germline V gene are LNHNV and YYDKDF (reference sequence). CDR3 in DNA: TGTGCCACCAGCAGAGATAGAGACCAGCCCCAGCATTTT. This translates into CATSRDRDQPQHF. The full variable domain, rest sourced from reference TRBV15 and TRBJ1-5, is DAMVIQNPRYQVTQFGKPVTLSCSQTLNHNVMYWYQQKSSQAPKLLFHYYDKDFNNEADTPDNFQSRRPNTSFCFLDIRSPGLGDTAMYLCATSRDRDQPQHFGDGTRLSIL.

The V call is TRBV5-4, the J call TRBJ2-7; 7 nucleotides align to TRBD1. Germline trimming cut 0 bases from V and 5 bases from J; bases unmatched to any gene: 8. The germline CDR1 and CDR2 sequences are SGHNT and YYREEE (reference sequence). This CDR3 has 15 residues. The CDR3 DNA reads TGTGCCAGCAGCTTGGCGACAGGGCAGAGGGACGAGCAGTACTTC. It codes for CASSLATGQRDEQYF.

The J gene is TRBJ2-7, the V gene TRBV20-1; D is ambiguous. The CDR3 runs 13 residues. Germline V gene lookup returns CDR1 DFQATT and CDR2 SNEGSKA (reference sequence). The chain's CDR3 is CRADPLTTYEQYF. CDR3 bases: TGCAGGGCCGACCCCTTAACGACCTACGAGCAGTACTTC.

This chain connects TRBV20-1 to TRBJ2-7; D may be TRBD2 (5 bases). Germline V gene data show CDR1 as DFQATT and CDR2 as SNEGSKA (reference sequence). There are 12 residues in the CDR3. Trimming shortened V by 6 bases and J by 2 bases, and 11 bases separated the two germline ends. CDR3 in DNA: TGCAGTGCACAAACCGGGACCTACGAGCAGTACTTC. Translation gives CSAQTGTYEQYF.

This clonotype has only a few counts. The chain uses TRBV9 and TRBJ1-1; a possible D gene is TRBD1 (6 bases). Per the germline V gene, CDR1 is SGDLS and CDR2 is YYNGEE. Trimming stripped 4 bases from V and 4 bases from J, with 23 bases between. The CDR3 is 17 residues long. The CDR3: CASSHGAGVDGSTEAFF. DNA for the CDR3: TGTGCCAGCAGCCACGGGGCAGGGGTAGACGGGAGCACTGAAGCTTTCTTT.

The chain combines TRBV4-1 with TRBJ2-7; D possibly corresponds to TRBD1 (6 bases). The germline V and J ends were trimmed by 1 base and 3 bases, with 13 bases remaining between them. The germline CDR1 and CDR2 sequences are MGHRA and YSYEKL. The CDR3 length is 15 residues. The CDR3 sequence is CASSQVGDTDYEQYF. CDR3 DNA: TGCGCCAGCAGCCAAGTAGGGGACACAGACTACGAGCAGTACTTC.

The genes are TRBV27 and TRBJ2-7; no firm D call. Trimming stripped 5 bases from V and 2 bases from J, with 13 bases between. The CDR3 loop spans 14 amino acids. In germline, CDR1 is MNHEY, CDR2 SMNVEV (reference sequence). The CDR3 here is CASSRLGVPYEQYF. The CDR3 DNA is TGTGCCAGCAGTCGCCTTGGGGTGCCCTACGAGCAGTACTTC.

The chain joins TRBV20-1 to TRBJ2-3; 9 bases map to TRBD1. The V segment lost 5 bases and the J segment 2 bases; nucleotides outside the gene matches: 11. Germline loops: CDR1 DFQATT, CDR2 SNEGSKA (reference sequence). This CDR3 has 16 residues. In DNA, the CDR3 is TGCAGTGCTGAGGACGGGGACAGGGCCTACACAGATACGCAGTATTTT. This gives the protein CSAEDGDRAYTDTQYF.

In nucleotides, the CDR3 is TGTGCCTGGAGTATTGGGGCCCCCGGGGAGCTGTTTTTT. The encoded protein is CAWSIGAPGELFF. This sequence joins TRBV30 and TRBJ2-2; a possible D gene is TRBD1 (5 bases). This CDR3 is 13 amino acids long. Trimming cost V 2 bases and J 6 bases, with 10 bases left between them. Per germline, CDR1 GTSNPN and CDR2 SVGIG (reference sequence). Variable domain in full (rest from reference TRBV30 and TRBJ2-2): SQTIHQWPATLVQPVGSPLSLECTVEGTSNPNLYWYRQAAGRGLQLLFYSVGIGQISSEVPQNLSASRPQDRQFILSSKKLLLSDSGFYLCAWSIGAPGELFFGEGSRLTVL.

V gene TRBV6-2 or TRBV6-3 combines with J gene TRBJ2-5; D not certain. Germline CDR1 and CDR2: MNHEY and SVGEGT. V lost 4 bases and J lost 5, with 26 bases in between. The CDR3 extends over 18 amino acids. This CDR3 is CASSWEENSFAYRETQYF. CDR3 nucleotides: TGTGCCAGCAGTTGGGAAGAAAACAGCTTCGCGTATCGGGAGACCCAGTACTTC.

The J gene is TRBJ1-2, the V gene TRBV5-1, with TRBD1 matching 7 bases. After removal of 0 bases from V and 5 bases from J, the junction contained 19 bases not matched to a gene. Germline V gives CDR1 SGHRS, CDR2 YFSETQ. The CDR3 contains 19 residues. CDR3 region: CASSLEATGIKTPMYGYTF. CDR3 coding DNA: TGCGCCAGCAGCTTGGAGGCGACAGGGATCAAAACACCTATGTATGGCTACACCTTC. The whole variable domain, remainder taken from reference TRBV5-1 and TRBJ1-2, is KAGVTQTPRYLIKTRGQQVTLSCSPISGHRSVSWYQQTPGQGLQFLFEYFSETQRNKGNFPGRFSGRQFSNSRSEMNVSTLELGDSALYLCASSLEATGIKTPMYGYTFGSGTRLTVV.

This chain connects TRBV28 to TRBJ2-4, with D possibly TRBD1 on 6 matching bases. The CDR3 contains 17 residues. V was shortened by 2 bases and J by 1 base, with 15 bases between the two germline ends. From germline, CDR1 is MDHEN and CDR2 SYDVKM. The CDR3 reads CASSLPLAGVAKNIQYF. The CDR3, as DNA: TGTGCCAGCAGTTTACCCCTGGCAGGGGTGGCCAAAAACATTCAGTACTTC.

The rearrangement uses TRBV5-1 and TRBJ1-1; D is ambiguous. Germline CDR1 SGHRS, CDR2 YFSETQ. This CDR3 has 17 residues. V shed 4 bases and J shed 6 bases, with 25 bases lying between them. CDR3 coding DNA: TGCGCCAGCAGCGCCGAGGATCCCATCATCTGGATCCCTGAAGCTTTCTTT. Encoded protein: CASSAEDPIIWIPEAFF.

V is TRBV10-3 and J is TRBJ2-1; 11 bases are shared with TRBD2. The CDR3 runs to 18 residues. Germline trimming cut 2 bases from V and 4 bases from J; bases unmatched to any gene: 10. Germline V gives CDR1 ENHRY, CDR2 SYGVKD. Here the CDR3 reads CAISELYAGTSGYNEQFF. In nucleotides, the CDR3 is TGTGCCATCAGTGAGCTTTACGCCGGGACTAGCGGTTACAATGAGCAGTTCTTC.

The genes are TRBV7-9 and TRBJ2-1, with 8 bases aligning to TRBD1. Germline CDR1 is SEHNR and CDR2 is FQNEAQ (reference sequence). The ends lost 6 bases at V and 15 bases at J; junction bases unmatched: 10. This CDR3 region has 12 residues. The CDR3, as DNA: TGTGCCAGCAGGACGACAGGGGAATTTCGGTTCTTC. It codes for CASRTTGEFRFF.

The rearrangement links TRBV12-3 or TRBV12-4 to TRBJ2-7; D gene uncertain. Trimming cost V 6 bases and J 0 bases, with 15 bases left between them. The length of the CDR3 is 15 residues. DNA for the CDR3: TGTGCCAGCAGGGCCGGACGGTTTGGCTCCTACGAGCAGTACTTC. This gives the protein CASRAGRFGSYEQYF.

The chain links TRBV9 to TRBJ2-1; D may be TRBD2 (6 bases). Germline V gene sequence: CDR1 SGDLS, CDR2 YYNGEE. The CDR3 contains 13 residues. V was pared by 3 bases and J by 4 bases, with 8 bases between. The CDR3 loop is CASSADYYNEQFF. DNA of the CDR3: TGTGCCAGCAGCGCGGACTATTACAATGAGCAGTTCTTC.

This clonotype appeared once. The V call is TRBV14, the J call TRBJ1-2; weak D call: TRBD1 (5 bases). The CDR3 loop spans 15 amino acids. CDR1 SGHDN and CDR2 FVKESK come from the germline V gene. V gave up 2 bases and J gave up 5 bases, with 15 bases separating them. CDR3 coding DNA: TGTGCCAGCAGCCAACGCGGGCAGGGAATATATGGCTACACCTTC. It specifies CASSQRGQGIYGYTF. The full variable domain, with the rest looked up from reference TRBV14 and TRBJ1-2, is EAGVTQFPSHSVIEKGQTVTLRCDPISGHDNLYWYRRVMGKEIKFLLHFVKESKQDESGMPNNRFLAERTGGTYSTLKVQPAELEDSGVYFCASSQRGQGIYGYTFGSGTRLTVV.

V usage is TRBV12-3 or TRBV12-4 and J usage is TRBJ2-1; D remains unclear. The CDR3 contains 13 residues. V lost 5 bases and J 9 bases, leaving 14 bases between the germline ends. CDR3 in amino acids: CASSTSLTVEQFF. CDR3 nucleotide sequence: TGTGCCAGCAGTACGTCTCTAACGGTTGAGCAGTTCTTC.

The chain links TRBV13 to TRBJ2-7; D is uncertain. CDR3 length: 12 residues. V gave up 5 bases and J gave up 5 bases, with 10 bases separating them. CDR1 and CDR2 (germline): PRHDT, FYEKMQ (reference sequence). This CDR3 reads CASSLRSDEQYF. The CDR3 DNA is TGTGCCAGCAGCCTACGTTCGGACGAGCAGTACTTC.

The chain carries TRBV9 and TRBJ2-7; TRBD1 matches 11 bases. CDR3 size: 15 residues. V shed 3 bases, J shed 2 bases, and the junction held 4 bases outside the gene matches. Germline-derived CDR1 and CDR2 are SGDLS and YYNGEE. The CDR3 DNA reads as TGTGCCAGCAGCGATGGGGACAGGGGGGCCTACGAGCAGTACTTC. Protein: CASSDGDRGAYEQYF.

The chain couples TRBV15 to TRBJ2-7; 7 bases are a match to TRBD2. Germline-derived CDR1 and CDR2 are LNHNV and YYDKDF (reference sequence). This CDR3 has 14 amino acids. V dropped 0 bases and J dropped 7; count of bases not matched to a gene: 6. The CDR3 DNA is TGTGCCACCAGCAGAGACCGGGGGGTTGGGGAGCAGTACTTC. The encoded protein is CATSRDRGVGEQYF.

The V call is TRBV7-6, the J call TRBJ1-5; D remains ambiguous. V was shortened by 2 bases and J by 1 base, with 12 bases between the two germline ends. The CDR3 has 16 residues. Germline V gene lookup returns CDR1 SGHVS and CDR2 FNYEAQ. The CDR3 nucleotides read TGTGCCAGCAGCTTAAACCCCGGATTGAGCAATCAGCCCCAGCATTTT. Its translation: CASSLNPGLSNQPQHF.

The chain carries TRBV7-8 and TRBJ1-4; no clear D gene. The germline V gene has CDR1 SGHVS and CDR2 FQNEAQ. V was shortened by 4 bases and J by 4 bases, with 13 bases between the two germline ends. The CDR3 sequence is 15 residues long. The CDR3 spells CASSSRWGYNEKLFF. The CDR3 DNA reads TGTGCCAGCAGCTCACGGTGGGGATATAATGAAAAACTGTTTTTT. The full variable domain, its missing parts supplied by reference TRBV7-8 and TRBJ1-4, is GAGVSQSPRYKVAKRGQDVALRCDPISGHVSLFWYQQALGQGPEFLTYFQNEAQLDKSGLPSDRFFAERPEGSVSTLKIQRTQQEDSAVYLCASSSRWGYNEKLFFGSGTQLSVL.

This rearrangement joins TRBV5-1 to TRBJ2-1, with a tentative D call TRBD2 (6 bases). The CDR3 extends over 15 amino acids. V was clipped by 4 bases and J by 5 bases, with 16 bases between them. CDR1 and CDR2 from the germline V gene are SGHRS and YFSETQ. In DNA form, the CDR3 reads TGCGCCAGCAGCCTAGAAACTCTAGCGAACAATGAGCAGTTCTTC. It yields the protein CASSLETLANNEQFF.